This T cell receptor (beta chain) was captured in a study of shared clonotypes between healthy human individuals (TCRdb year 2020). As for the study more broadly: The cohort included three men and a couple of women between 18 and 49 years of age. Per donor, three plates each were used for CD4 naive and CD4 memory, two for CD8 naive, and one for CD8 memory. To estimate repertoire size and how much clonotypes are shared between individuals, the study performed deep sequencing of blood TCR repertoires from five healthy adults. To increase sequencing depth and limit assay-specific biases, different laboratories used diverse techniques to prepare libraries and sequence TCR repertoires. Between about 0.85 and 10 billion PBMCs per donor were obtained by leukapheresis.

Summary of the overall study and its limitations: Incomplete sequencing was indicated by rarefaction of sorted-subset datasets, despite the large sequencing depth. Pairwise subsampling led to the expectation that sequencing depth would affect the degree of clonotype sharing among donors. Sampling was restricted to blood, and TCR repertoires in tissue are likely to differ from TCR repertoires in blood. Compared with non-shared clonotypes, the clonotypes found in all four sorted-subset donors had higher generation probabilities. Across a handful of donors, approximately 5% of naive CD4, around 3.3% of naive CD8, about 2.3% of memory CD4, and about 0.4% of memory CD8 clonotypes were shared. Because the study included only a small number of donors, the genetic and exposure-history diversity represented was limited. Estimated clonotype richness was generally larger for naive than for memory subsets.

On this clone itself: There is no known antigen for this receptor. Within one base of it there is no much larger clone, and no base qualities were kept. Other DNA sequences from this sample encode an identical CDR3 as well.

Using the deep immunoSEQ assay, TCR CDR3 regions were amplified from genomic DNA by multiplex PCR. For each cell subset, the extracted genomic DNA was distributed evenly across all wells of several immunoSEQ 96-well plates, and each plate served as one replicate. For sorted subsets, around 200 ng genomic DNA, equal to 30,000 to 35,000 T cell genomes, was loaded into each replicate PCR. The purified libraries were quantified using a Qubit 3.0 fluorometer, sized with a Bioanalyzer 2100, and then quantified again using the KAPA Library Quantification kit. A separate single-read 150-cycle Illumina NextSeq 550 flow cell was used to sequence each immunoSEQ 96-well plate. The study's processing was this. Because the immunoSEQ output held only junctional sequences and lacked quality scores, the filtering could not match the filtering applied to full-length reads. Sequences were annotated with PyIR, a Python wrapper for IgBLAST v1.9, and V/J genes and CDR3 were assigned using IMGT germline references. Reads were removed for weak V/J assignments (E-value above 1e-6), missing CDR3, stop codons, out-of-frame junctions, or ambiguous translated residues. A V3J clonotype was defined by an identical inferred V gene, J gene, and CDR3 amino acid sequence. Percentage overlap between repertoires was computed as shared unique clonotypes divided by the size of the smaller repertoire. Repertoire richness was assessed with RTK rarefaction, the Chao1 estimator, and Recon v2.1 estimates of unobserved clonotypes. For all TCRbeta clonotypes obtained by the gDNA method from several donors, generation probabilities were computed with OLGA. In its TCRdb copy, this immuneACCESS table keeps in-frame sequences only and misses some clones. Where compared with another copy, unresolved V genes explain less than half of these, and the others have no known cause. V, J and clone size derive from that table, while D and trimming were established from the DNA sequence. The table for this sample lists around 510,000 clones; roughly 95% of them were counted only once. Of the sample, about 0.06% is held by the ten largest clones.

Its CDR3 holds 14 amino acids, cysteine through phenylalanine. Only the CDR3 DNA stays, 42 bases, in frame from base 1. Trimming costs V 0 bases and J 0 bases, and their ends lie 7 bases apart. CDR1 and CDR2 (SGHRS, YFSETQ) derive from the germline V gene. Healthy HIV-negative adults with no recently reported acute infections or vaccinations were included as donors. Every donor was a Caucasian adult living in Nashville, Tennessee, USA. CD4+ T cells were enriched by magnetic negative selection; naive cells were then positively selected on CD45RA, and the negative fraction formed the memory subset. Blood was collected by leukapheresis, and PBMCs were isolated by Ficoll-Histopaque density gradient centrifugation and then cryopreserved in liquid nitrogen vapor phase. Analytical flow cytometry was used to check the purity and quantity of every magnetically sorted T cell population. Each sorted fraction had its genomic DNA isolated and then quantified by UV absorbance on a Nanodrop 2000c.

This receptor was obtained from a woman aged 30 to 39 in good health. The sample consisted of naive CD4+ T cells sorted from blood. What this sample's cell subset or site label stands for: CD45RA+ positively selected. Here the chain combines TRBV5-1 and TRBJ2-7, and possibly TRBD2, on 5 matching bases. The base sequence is TGCGCCAGCAGCTTGGTTGGGAGCTCCTACGAGCAGTACTTC. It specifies CASSLVGSSYEQYF.